A single sample gave rise to the 23 T cell receptor beta chains below, sequenced in a study of blood T cell repertoires in COVID-19. The repertoire was sequenced with immunoSEQ multiplex PCR; TCRdb's copy has only in-frame clones and lacks some. The sample yields about 70,000 clones, roughly 85% seen once. Sequences were obtained from peripheral blood. The receptors shown here come from a woman aged 55-70 years with acute or convalescent COVID-19.

This clone was detected once. The rearrangement joins TRBV20-1 to TRBJ1-2; TRBD1 agrees at 8 bases. V was clipped by 3 bases and J by 6 bases; unmatched bases: 6. Germline CDR1 DFQATT, CDR2 SNEGSKA (reference sequence). CDR3 length: 13 amino acids. CDR3 in DNA: TGCAGTGCTAGTAACAGGGGGGTGGATGGCTACACCTTC. Protein: CSASNRGVDGYTF.

The chain is built from TRBV7-3 and TRBJ2-2; 13 nucleotides match TRBD2. The J segment lost 5 bases and the V segment lost 5 bases, leaving 5 bases of the junction unmatched. Germline lookup yields CDR1 SGHTA and CDR2 FQGTGA. This CDR3 comprises 16 residues. The CDR3, as DNA: TGTGCCAGCAGCCCCGGACTAGCGGGAGCAACCGGGGAGCTGTTTTTT. Translating it yields CASSPGLAGATGELFF.

CDR3: CASSQISQRNTEAFF. For the CDR3, the DNA is TGTGCCAGCAGCCAAATTTCACAGAGGAACACTGAAGCTTTCTTT. V and J are TRBV3-1 (or the pseudogene TRBV3-2) and TRBJ1-1, with D uncertain. The CDR3 loop spans 15 amino acids. Germline V gene lookup returns CDR1 LGHDT and CDR2 YNNKEL (reference sequence). Trimming shortened V by 2 bases and J by 1 base, and 11 bases separated the two germline ends.

This clone appeared once. The chain joins TRBV5-6 to TRBJ1-1; D is perhaps TRBD1 (5 bases). Germline assignment: CDR1 SGHDT and CDR2 YYEEEE. The CDR3 has 14 amino acids. Trimming pared 5 bases from V and 7 bases from J, leaving 18 bases between. Here the CDR3 DNA reads TGTGCCAGCAGTCCTCAGGGTCTTAATGGTGAAGCTTTCTTT. Residues: CASSPQGLNGEAFF. The whole variable domain, filled in from reference TRBV5-6 and TRBJ1-1, reads DAGVTQSPTHLIKTRGQQVTLRCSPKSGHDTVSWYQQALGQGPQFIFQYYEEEERQRGNFPDRFSGHQFPNYSSELNVNALLLGDSALYLCASSPQGLNGEAFFGQGTRLTVV.

This sequence joins TRBV21-1 and TRBJ1-2; whether TRBD1, the table's D call, matches the DNA was not checked. TRBV21-1 is given as a pseudogene. The CDR3 consists of 15 residues. CDR3 region: CASSKEGTGQDGYTF. CDR3 coding DNA: TGTGCCAGCAGCAAAGAGGGGACAGGGCAGGATGGCTACACCTTC.

This chain uses TRBV9 with TRBJ1-4; D possibly corresponds to TRBD1 (5 bases). Germline CDR1 SGDLS, CDR2 YYNGEE. V was shortened by 6 bases and J by 7 bases, with 19 bases between the two germline ends. The CDR3 has 15 amino acids. CDR3 amino acids: CASTKGEQRVEKLFF. CDR3 bases: TGTGCCAGCACCAAAGGGGAACAGAGAGTTGAAAAACTGTTTTTT.

This clone was counted a single time. This chain joins TRBV19 and TRBJ2-6; maybe TRBD2 (6 bases). V lost 7 bases, J lost 1 base, and 8 bases lay in between. The V gene's germline CDR1 is LNHDA and CDR2 SQIVND (reference sequence). The CDR3 is made up of 14 amino acids. CDR3 DNA sequence: TGTGCCAGTATGGGGACTTCTGGGGCCAACGTCCTGACTTTC. Protein: CASMGTSGANVLTF.

The rearrangement joins TRBV5-6 to TRBJ1-1; TRBD1 agrees at 7 bases. This CDR3 comprises 15 residues. CDR1 and CDR2 (germline): SGHDT, YYEEEE. Losses at the gene ends were 5 bases for V and 6 bases for J; bases not matched to a gene: 13. As DNA, the CDR3 is TGTGCCAGCAGGAAAAAAGGACAGGAGGACGCTGAAGCTTTCTTT. Amino acids: CASRKKGQEDAEAFF. Filled out from reference TRBV5-6 and TRBJ1-1, the complete variable domain reads DAGVTQSPTHLIKTRGQQVTLRCSPKSGHDTVSWYQQALGQGPQFIFQYYEEEERQRGNFPDRFSGHQFPNYSSELNVNALLLGDSALYLCASRKKGQEDAEAFFGQGTRLTVV.

The chain combines TRBV30 with TRBJ1-2, with 9 bases aligning to TRBD1. The V and J ends lost 5 bases and 5 bases, in that order; junction bases with no gene match: 9. Per the germline V gene, CDR1 is GTSNPN and CDR2 is SVGIG (reference sequence). This CDR3 is 14 amino acids long. CDR3 protein: CAWDGTGFGYGYTF. The CDR3, as DNA: TGTGCCTGGGACGGGACAGGGTTCGGGTATGGCTACACCTTC. Variable domain in full (rest from reference TRBV30 and TRBJ1-2): SQTIHQWPATLVQPVGSPLSLECTVEGTSNPNLYWYRQAAGRGLQLLFYSVGIGQISSEVPQNLSASRPQDRQFILSSKKLLLSDSGFYLCAWDGTGFGYGYTFGSGTRLTVV.

The chain combines TRBV9 with TRBJ2-1; D not certain. Germline V gene sequence: CDR1 SGDLS, CDR2 YYNGEE. Trimming shortened V by 4 bases and J by 7 bases, and 15 bases separated the two germline ends. This CDR3 region has 14 residues. CDR3 nucleotides: TGTGCCAGCAGCCCCCAACGAAGCGCGAATGAGCAGTTCTTC. It specifies CASSPQRSANEQFF.

This chain links TRBV30 with TRBJ1-6; 7 bases fit TRBD1. Germline V CDR1 and CDR2: GTSNPN, SVGIG (reference sequence). The V segment lost 7 bases and the J segment 11 bases; nucleotides outside the gene matches: 8. This CDR3 contains 12 residues. The CDR3 DNA sequence: TGTGCCTACGAAACAGGGGCAGCACCCCTCCACTTT. Amino acid sequence: CAYETGAAPLHF.

This chain uses TRBV19 with TRBJ1-1; 7 bases align to TRBD1. Trimming at V came to 4 bases and at J to 4 bases, leaving 6 bases not matched to a gene. Germline V lookup: CDR1 LNHDA, CDR2 SQIVND (reference sequence). The CDR3 is 14 residues long. The chain's CDR3 is CASSTRGRGTEAFF. Here the CDR3 DNA reads TGTGCCAGTAGTACAAGGGGGCGCGGCACTGAAGCTTTCTTT.

The genes are TRBV24-1 and TRBJ2-7; TRBD1 matches at 9 bases. Trimming took 3 bases from V and 3 from J; bases not matched to a gene: 5. The CDR3 totals 15 residues. Germline CDR1 KGHDR, CDR2 SFDVKD. CDR3: CATSDPGTGFYEQYF. In nucleotides, the CDR3 is TGTGCCACCAGTGATCCCGGGACAGGGTTCTACGAGCAGTACTTC.

The chain links TRBV7-9 to TRBJ1-2, with D possibly matching TRBD1 (6 bases). The CDR3 has 13 amino acids. Trimming stripped 5 bases from V and 9 bases from J, with 16 bases between. The germline gives CDR1 SEHNR, CDR2 FQNEAQ (reference sequence). CDR3 sequence reads: CASSPQGKGSYTF. The CDR3 DNA reads TGTGCCAGCAGCCCACAGGGCAAGGGGAGCTACACCTTC.

This clone showed up many times. This sequence joins TRBV3-1 (or the pseudogene TRBV3-2) and TRBJ2-7, with 7 bases aligning to TRBD1. In germline, CDR1 is LGHDT, CDR2 YNNKEL (reference sequence). The CDR3 is 14 residues long. The junction had 6 bases not matched to a gene; V was cut back by 1 base and J by 6 bases. The CDR3 DNA reads as TGTGCCAGCAGCCAAGTGACAGGGAACTCCGAGCAGTACTTC. Protein product: CASSQVTGNSEQYF.

As regards this clone: The same CDR3 also results from other DNA sequences found in this sample. The chain joins TRBV5-1 to TRBJ1-3; no clear D. The V gene lost 1 base and the J gene lost 2 bases, with 4 bases spanning the gap. From germline, CDR1 is SGHRS and CDR2 YFSETQ. The CDR3 is 13 amino acids. The CDR3 is CASSLTAGNTIYF. In DNA, the CDR3 is TGCGCCAGCAGCTTGACTGCTGGAAACACCATATATTTT.

This sequence joins TRBV7-9 and TRBJ2-7, with 10 bases aligning to TRBD2. The V and J ends lost 5 bases and 0 bases, in that order; junction bases with no gene match: 4. The CDR3 loop spans 15 amino acids. Per germline, CDR1 SEHNR and CDR2 FQNEAQ (reference sequence). The CDR3 sequence is CASSPTSGASYEQYF. The DNA of the CDR3 is TGTGCCAGCAGCCCCACTAGCGGGGCCTCCTACGAGCAGTACTTC.

The gene calls are TRBV6-1 and TRBJ1-2, with 7 positions matching TRBD1. This CDR3 is built from 13 residues. Germline V gives CDR1 MNHNS, CDR2 SASEGT. Germline trimming cut 3 bases from V and 6 bases from J; bases unmatched to any gene: 4. The CDR3 protein is CASSDTRGNGYTF. The DNA for the CDR3 is TGTGCCAGCAGTGATACCAGGGGGAATGGCTACACCTTC.

The V gene is TRBV23-1, the J gene TRBJ1-2; 7 positions agree with TRBD1. TRBV23-1 is noted as an ORF with a role that remains uncertain. The CDR3 has 14 amino acids. V dropped 7 bases and J dropped 5; count of bases not matched to a gene: 10. In nucleotides, the CDR3 is TGCGCCAGCACATCTCGACAGGGTGCGTATGGCTACACCTTC. This encodes CASTSRQGAYGYTF.

The rearrangement joins TRBV6-5 to TRBJ2-1, with 7 bases that match TRBD2. CDR3 length equals 14 residues. The ends lost 10 bases at V and 6 bases at J; junction bases unmatched: 12. CDR1 and CDR2 from the germline V gene are MNHEY and SVGAGI. CDR3 sequence (DNA): TGTGCCACCGTATGGGGGGGTGTCTTCAATGAGCAGTTCTTC. It translates to CATVWGGVFNEQFF.

The J gene is TRBJ1-6, the V gene TRBV6-5; D possibly corresponds to TRBD1 (5 bases). V was shortened by 7 bases and J by 7 bases, with 17 bases between the two germline ends. The CDR3 spans 15 residues. The V gene's germline CDR1 is MNHEY and CDR2 SVGAGI. The CDR3 is CASTYLPRGNSPLHF. CDR3 in DNA: TGTGCCAGCACATACCTCCCGCGGGGGAATTCACCCCTCCACTTT.

In its sample, this clone was seen once. The J gene is TRBJ1-4, the V gene TRBV9, with TRBD1 as a possible D gene (6 bases). Germline CDR1 is SGDLS and CDR2 is YYNGEE. This CDR3 region has 17 residues. Trimming left V 0 bases short and J 8 bases short, with 20 bases between. The CDR3 loop is CASSVGVGDRGGEKLFF. CDR3 coding DNA: TGTGCCAGCAGCGTAGGGGTCGGGGACCGTGGGGGCGAAAAACTGTTTTTT.

The chain uses TRBV5-6 and TRBJ2-5; 14 nucleotides agree with TRBD2. The V gene end was trimmed by 4 bases and the J gene end by 5 bases; junction bases not matched to a gene: 7. Germline CDR1 is SGHDT and CDR2 is YYEEEE. The CDR3 covers 16 residues. CDR3 DNA: TGTGCCAGCAGCCTGGGACTAGCGGGAGACATGGAGACCCAGTACTTC. This codes for CASSLGLAGDMETQYF.